The rows below give T cell receptor beta chains drawn from one sample of a study of glioma-infiltrating T cells. TCRdb re-called the multiplex PCR reads through MiXCR, storing one row per CDR3 protein. This table has some 180,000 distinct CDR3 sequences, about 31% appearing once. The sample consisted of glioma tissue, nonneoplastic brain tissue, or PBMCs (not recorded which). The receptors were gathered from a human donor with low-grade glioma or glioblastoma, undergoing nonglioma brain surgery, or in good health (not recorded which). Both conserved end residues are part of each CDR3. A D gene is named only where the DNA matches it firmly. Size is omitted from some rows. Given values are once, few, many or a class for expanded clones.

TRBV20-1	NA	many	TRBJ2-1	CSASLRRGSYNEQFF	TGCAGTGCTAGTCTACGTAGGGGATCTTACAATGAGCAGTTCTTC
TRBV10-3	TRBD2	NA	TRBJ2-7	CAISPTSGRSKEQYF	TGTGCCATCAGCCCGACTAGCGGGAGGTCTAAAGAGCAGTACTTC
TRBV4-1	NA	NA	TRBJ2-2	CASSQDRGSNTGELFF	TGCGCCAGCAGCCAAGATCGGGGATCGAACACCGGGGAGCTGTTTTTT
TRBV27	NA	many	TRBJ2-7	CASSSPRQMAYEQYF	TGTGCCAGCAGTTCCCCTAGACAGATGGCCTACGAGCAGTACTTC
TRBV3-1	TRBD1	many	TRBJ2-1	CASTPTGGSNEQFF	TGTGCCAGCACCCCGACAGGGGGAAGTAATGAGCAGTTCTTC
TRBV3-1	TRBD1	NA	TRBJ2-7	CASSPRGGQGREQYF	TGTGCCAGCAGCCCAAGGGGTGGACAGGGGAGGGAGCAGTACTTC
TRBV2	TRBD1	few	TRBJ2-1	CASTGTGRTNEQFF	TGTGCCAGCACCGGGACAGGGAGGACAAATGAGCAGTTCTTC
TRBV10-3	NA	many	TRBJ2-3	CAISEVDRPDTQYF	TGTGCCATCAGTGAGGTTGACAGACCAGATACGCAGTATTTT
TRBV3-1	NA	NA	TRBJ2-4	CASSHASGAGDIQYF	TGTGCCAGCAGCCATGCGTCAGGGGCGGGAGACATTCAGTACTTC
TRBV28	NA	many	TRBJ1-3	CASSLTPRGNTIYF	TGTGCCAGCAGTTTAACGCCACGAGGAAACACCATATATTTT
TRBV20-1	TRBD1	many	TRBJ2-3	CSARDQQGVTDTQYF	TGCAGTGCTAGAGATCAACAGGGGGTCACAGATACGCAGTATTTT
TRBV7-8	TRBD2	many	TRBJ2-4	CASSSGTSASGGIQYF	TGTGCCAGCAGCTCGGGGACTAGCGCTTCGGGCGGCATTCAGTACTTC
TRBV4-1	NA	NA	TRBJ2-1	CASSQEPAGSVLDNEQFF	TGCGCCAGCAGCCAAGAACCGGCCGGGAGCGTGTTGGACAATGAGCAGTTCTTC
TRBV5-1	TRBD2	NA	TRBJ2-2	CASSLALRGKLFF	TGCGCCAGCAGCCTAGCGTTGCGGGGGAAGCTGTTTTTT
TRBV6-2/TRBV6-3	NA	NA	TRBJ2-3	CASSYSIDGGSTDTQYF	TGTGCCAGCAGTTACTCGATTGACGGCGGGAGCACAGATACGCAGTATTTT
TRBV6-5	NA	many	TRBJ2-3	CASSYVVGDTQYF	TGTGCCAGCAGTTACGTAGTGGGGGATACGCAGTATTTT
TRBV28	NA	many	TRBJ2-5	CASSSTRGRGPRQETQYF	TGTGCCAGCAGTTCCACCCGTGGGCGCGGGCCGCGCCAAGAGACCCAGTACTTC
TRBV7-9	TRBD1	many	TRBJ2-5	CASSLGTAQQETQYF	TGTGCCAGCAGCCTAGGGACAGCCCAACAAGAGACCCAGTACTTC
TRBV4-3	TRBD2	NA	TRBJ2-3	CASSQGLAGITDTQYF	TGCGCCAGCAGCCAAGGACTAGCGGGAATAACAGATACGCAGTATTTT
TRBV6-6	TRBD2	NA	TRBJ2-7	CASSRTRGNEQYF	TGTGCCAGCAGTCGGACTAGGGGCAATGAGCAGTACTTC
TRBV5-1	NA	NA	TRBJ1-2	CASSLDGPNFDGGHTF	TGCGCCAGCAGCTTGGACGGACCTAATTTCGATGGGGGCCACACCTTC
TRBV4-3	NA	once	TRBJ2-3	CASSQYGRGGDKQYF	TGCGCCAGCAGCCAATACGGGCGGGGAGGAGATAAGCAGTATTTT
TRBV7-2	NA	many	TRBJ1-1	CASSPPGVTEAFF	TGTGCCAGCAGCCCCCCCGGGGTAACTGAAGCTTTCTTT
TRBV7-2	TRBD2	few	TRBJ2-2	CASSLAKAGGPGGELFF	TGTGCCAGCAGCTTAGCTAAAGCGGGAGGGCCCGGCGGGGAGCTGTTTTTT
TRBV20-1	NA	many	TRBJ1-2	CSAVPGQTNYGYTF	TGCAGTGCCGTCCCCGGACAGACAAACTATGGCTACACCTTC
TRBV15	NA	many	TRBJ1-5	CATSRTRLRANQPQHF	TGTGCCACCAGCAGGACCAGACTTAGGGCCAATCAGCCCCAGCATTTT
TRBV6-1	TRBD1	many	TRBJ2-7	CASSEPGQGSYEQYF	TGTGCCAGCAGTGAACCGGGACAGGGATCTTACGAGCAGTACTTC
TRBV11-2	TRBD1	few	TRBJ2-7	CASGTPGTGRYEQYF	TGTGCCAGCGGGACCCCCGGGACAGGGCGCTACGAGCAGTACTTC
TRBV9	TRBD1	many	TRBJ1-1	CASSGGMTGVDTEAFF	TGTGCCAGCAGCGGCGGAATGACAGGGGTGGACACTGAAGCTTTCTTT
TRBV20-1	NA	many	TRBJ2-7	CSARWMRTYEQYF	TGCAGTGCTAGATGGATGAGAACCTACGAGCAGTACTTC
TRBV29-1	TRBD1	many	TRBJ1-2	CSVEERQGAGYTF	TGCAGCGTTGAAGAGAGACAGGGAGCTGGCTACACCTTC
TRBV18	TRBD1	many	TRBJ1-1	CASSPRGQMNTEAFF	TGTGCCAGCTCACCACGGGGACAGATGAACACTGAAGCTTTCTTT
TRBV9	NA	NA	TRBJ2-5	CASSAMGGGQETQYF	TGTGCCAGCAGCGCCATGGGAGGGGGTCAAGAGACCCAGTACTTC
TRBV20-1	NA	many	TRBJ2-7	CSAQRASGSSSYEQYF	TGCAGTGCTCAGAGAGCGAGCGGATCTAGCTCCTACGAGCAGTACTTC
TRBV7-6	NA	many	TRBJ2-1	CASSGSVGFGSYNEQFF	TGTGCCAGCAGCGGCTCCGTCGGGTTCGGAAGTTACAATGAGCAGTTCTTC
TRBV20-1	NA	NA	TRBJ2-7	CSARDVITYERYF	TGCAGTGCTAGAGATGTGATAACCTACGAGCGATACTTC